Listed here are 21 T cell receptor beta chains from one sample, sequenced in a study of OX40 agonist ivuxolimab in advanced cancers. Here immunoSEQ multiplex PCR was the method, and the copy in TCRdb shows in-frame clones only, minus some. Altogether over 75,000 clones are present, 85% to 95% being singletons, with the ten largest covering 2% to 3%. The specimen was CD4+ or CD8+ T cells sorted from blood, collected in a trial of the OX40 agonist ivuxolimab. The receptors shown here come from an adult with an advanced solid tumor such as melanoma, head and neck, liver or kidney cancer.

The J gene is TRBJ2-7, the V gene TRBV6-1, with 9 bases identical to TRBD2. The CDR3 is 15 residues long. Germline V CDR1 and CDR2: MNHNS, SASEGT. The V gene end was trimmed by 5 bases and the J gene end by 4 bases; junction bases not matched to a gene: 9. Here the CDR3 reads CASSPKAGGSYEQYF. The CDR3 region has the DNA TGTGCCAGCAGTCCCAAAGCGGGAGGATCATACGAGCAGTACTTC.

The chain employs TRBV5-5 and TRBJ1-1; no firm D call. CDR1 and CDR2 (germline): SGHKS, YYEKEE (reference sequence). The CDR3 totals 13 residues. Trimming removed 2 bases from V and 3 bases from J, with 8 bases in between. The CDR3 region has the DNA TGTGCCAGCAGCTTATCTATCTACACTGAAGCTTTCTTT. The encoded protein is CASSLSIYTEAFF.

The V call is TRBV5-4, the J call TRBJ1-2, with D maybe TRBD1 (5 bases). V was cut by 2 bases and J by 8 bases, with 10 bases left in between. This CDR3 is built from 12 residues. Germline lookup yields CDR1 SGHNT and CDR2 YYREEE (reference sequence). The CDR3 DNA reads as TGTGCCAGCAGCTTCCAGGGCGGGGGCTACACCTTC. It encodes CASSFQGGGYTF.

The rearrangement uses TRBV27 and TRBJ1-2; no definite D call. V was cut by 5 bases and J by 0 bases, with 10 bases left in between. The germline V gene has CDR1 MNHEY and CDR2 SMNVEV (reference sequence). This CDR3 is built from 14 residues. The CDR3 DNA reads TGTGCCAGCAGTCCAAAAGGGACTAACTATGGCTACACCTTC. Amino acids: CASSPKGTNYGYTF.

The V call is TRBV7-3, the J call TRBJ2-2; D ambiguous. Trimming removed 5 bases at V and 7 bases at J, with 11 bases between. Germline V gene data show CDR1 as SGHTA and CDR2 as FQGTGA. This CDR3 comprises 13 residues. The CDR3 reads CASSPMGNGELFF. In DNA, the CDR3 is TGTGCCAGCAGCCCAATGGGTAACGGGGAGCTGTTTTTT. Using reference TRBV7-3 and TRBJ2-2 for the parts outside the CDR3, the full variable domain is GAGVSQTPSNKVTEKGKYVELRCDPISGHTALYWYRQSLGQGPEFLIYFQGTGAADDSGLPNDRFFAVRPEGSVSTLKIQRTERGDSAVYLCASSPMGNGELFFGEGSRLTVL.

The genes are TRBV6-6 and TRBJ2-1; 7 nucleotides line up with TRBD1. V gave up 5 bases and J gave up 2 bases; unmatched junction bases: 9. The CDR3 consists of 16 residues. CDR1 MNHNY and CDR2 SVGAGI come from the germline V gene (reference sequence). CDR3 sequence (DNA): TGTGCCAGCAGTAGCCGACAGGGAGAAACCTACAATGAGCAGTTCTTC. Translated: CASSSRQGETYNEQFF.

The chain couples TRBV9 to TRBJ2-7; 9 bases map to TRBD2. J lost 4 bases, V lost 3 bases, and 5 bases had no gene match. The CDR3 spans 14 residues. CDR1 and CDR2 from the germline V gene are SGDLS and YYNGEE. The CDR3 here is CASSASGVGYEQYF. The CDR3 nucleotides are TGTGCCAGCAGCGCTAGCGGGGTTGGGTACGAGCAGTACTTC.

This rearrangement joins TRBV27 to TRBJ2-1; TRBD2 aligns across 9 bases. Losses at the gene ends were 2 bases for V and 10 bases for J; bases not matched to a gene: 6. Germline-derived CDR1 and CDR2 are MNHEY and SMNVEV (reference sequence). This CDR3 spans 14 amino acids. The CDR3 sequence is CASSLDSGRWEQFF. CDR3 DNA: TGTGCCAGCAGTTTAGATAGCGGGAGATGGGAGCAGTTCTTC.

The chain employs TRBV9 and TRBJ2-3, with D tentatively TRBD2 (6 bases). This CDR3 region has 17 residues. V dropped 0 bases and J dropped 2 bases, with 16 bases sitting between them. Germline CDR1 is SGDLS and CDR2 is YYNGEE. The CDR3 region is CASSVGAAGSSTDTQYF. In DNA, the CDR3 is TGTGCCAGCAGCGTAGGGGCGGCGGGGTCCTCCACAGATACGCAGTATTTT.

CDR3 bases: TGCAGCGGAATGGGAGGGGGTACCACTGAAGCTTTCTTT. Translating it yields CSGMGGGTTEAFF. The chain is built from TRBV29-1 and TRBJ1-1, with a tentative D call TRBD1 (6 bases). The CDR3 extends over 13 amino acids. V lost 7 bases and J 4 bases, leaving 16 bases between the germline ends. Germline CDR1 SQVTM, CDR2 ANQGSEA.

This chain links TRBV27 with TRBJ2-1, with 7 bases identical to TRBD1. The CDR3 covers 15 residues. V trimming: 6 bases; J trimming: 0 bases; junction bases outside the gene matches: 5. Germline V gene lookup returns CDR1 MNHEY and CDR2 SMNVEV (reference sequence). The chain's CDR3 is CASRPGGSSYNEQFF. CDR3 coding DNA: TGTGCCAGCAGACCAGGGGGATCCTCCTACAATGAGCAGTTCTTC.

This chain joins TRBV2 and TRBJ1-5; D not certain. Per the germline V gene, CDR1 is SNHLY and CDR2 is FYNNEI. There are 15 residues in the CDR3. Trimming stripped 0 bases from V and 7 bases from J, with 13 bases between. The CDR3 region is CASSEAVSGRQPQHF. The CDR3 region has the DNA TGTGCCAGCAGTGAAGCAGTGTCCGGACGGCAGCCCCAGCATTTT.

The genes are TRBV7-9 and TRBJ1-2, with D maybe TRBD1 (5 bases). The germline gives CDR1 SEHNR, CDR2 FQNEAQ (reference sequence). V dropped 0 bases and J dropped 5 bases, with 10 bases sitting between them. This CDR3 is 14 amino acids long. This chain's CDR3 is CASSLAGTAYGYTF. The CDR3, as DNA: TGTGCCAGCAGCTTAGCTGGGACGGCATATGGCTACACCTTC.

The genes are TRBV27 and TRBJ2-7; D might be TRBD2 (5 bases). V was clipped by 2 bases and J by 4 bases, with 21 bases between them. The CDR3 covers 17 residues. Per the germline V gene, CDR1 is MNHEY and CDR2 is SMNVEV (reference sequence). CDR3 bases: TGTGCCAGCAGTTTAGTGGGTGGAGGACTGGCTGAATACGAGCAGTACTTC. Amino acids: CASSLVGGGLAEYEQYF.

The rearrangement links TRBV19 to TRBJ1-5; D remains unclear. This CDR3 has 15 residues. The germline V and J ends were trimmed by 1 base and 3 bases, with 10 bases remaining between them. CDR1 and CDR2 from the germline V gene are LNHDA and SQIVND (reference sequence). CDR3 in DNA: TGTGCCAGTAGTATAGTTGGCAGAATCAATCAGCCCCAGCATTTT. Its translation is CASSIVGRINQPQHF.

The chain carries TRBV7-6 and TRBJ1-1; TRBD1 aligns across 7 bases. Per germline, CDR1 SGHVS and CDR2 FNYEAQ. Trimming at V came to 1 base and at J to 7 bases, leaving 6 bases not matched to a gene. The CDR3 runs 14 residues. The DNA of the CDR3 is TGTGCCAGCAGCTTAGAGGGGACAGCGGGTGAAGCTTTCTTT. Residues: CASSLEGTAGEAFF.

The chain uses TRBV6-1 and TRBJ1-1; D remains ambiguous. The CDR3 sequence is 12 residues long. With 6 bases removed from V and 4 bases from J, the gap between germline ends came to 9 bases. Germline assignment: CDR1 MNHNS and CDR2 SASEGT. The CDR3 DNA reads as TGTGCCAGCAGATCGGGGATCACTGAAGCTTTCTTT. Protein: CASRSGITEAFF.

As for this clone: Other nucleotide sequences from this sample produce the same CDR3. This chain joins TRBV5-6 and TRBJ1-1, with D unclear. V was pared by 1 base and J by 5 bases, with 6 bases between. Germline V gene data show CDR1 as SGHDT and CDR2 as YYEEEE. The CDR3 sequence is 12 residues long. In DNA form, the CDR3 reads TGTGCCAGCAGCTTGCGGAGGACTGAAGCTTTCTTT. Amino acids: CASSLRRTEAFF.

The DNA for the CDR3 is TGTGCCAGCAGTTCTAGGAGGGAGGGAGAGGCAAACTATGGCTACACCTTC. Protein: CASSSRREGEANYGYTF. V and J are TRBV27 and TRBJ1-2, with D unresolved. This CDR3 is 17 amino acids long. V shed 4 bases and J shed 2 bases, with 20 bases lying between them. Per germline, CDR1 MNHEY and CDR2 SMNVEV (reference sequence).

V gene TRBV9 combines with J gene TRBJ1-1, with D uncertain. V lost 0 bases and J lost 5, with 8 bases in between. CDR1 is SGDLS, CDR2 YYNGEE, per germline. This CDR3 spans 13 amino acids. This chain's CDR3 is CASSVVPGTEAFF. Written as DNA, the CDR3 is TGTGCCAGCAGCGTAGTTCCGGGAACTGAAGCTTTCTTT.

This chain uses TRBV11-2 with TRBJ2-3; no firm D call. The CDR3 totals 19 residues. V gave up 3 bases and J gave up 5 bases, with 27 bases separating them. Germline CDR1 reads SGHAT; CDR2 reads FQNNGV. For the CDR3, the DNA is TGTGCCAGCAGCTTTACCCAGGCCACTGATCCTCTCAAGGGAGATACGCAGTATTTT. Translated, it gives CASSFTQATDPLKGDTQYF.